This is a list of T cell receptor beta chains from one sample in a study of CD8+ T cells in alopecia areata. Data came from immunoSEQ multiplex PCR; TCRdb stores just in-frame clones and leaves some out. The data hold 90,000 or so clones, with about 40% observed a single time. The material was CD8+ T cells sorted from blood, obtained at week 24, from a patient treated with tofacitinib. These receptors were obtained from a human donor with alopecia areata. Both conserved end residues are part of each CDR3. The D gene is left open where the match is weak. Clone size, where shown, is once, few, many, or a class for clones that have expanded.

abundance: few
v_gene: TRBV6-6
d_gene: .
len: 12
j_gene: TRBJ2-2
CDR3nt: TGTGCCAGCAGTCTCTACACCGGGGAGCTGTTTTTT
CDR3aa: CASSLYTGELFF

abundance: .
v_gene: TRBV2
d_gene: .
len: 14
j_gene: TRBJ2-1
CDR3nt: TGTGCCAGCAGTGAAGCGCGGCGGGATCGAGTTGGGTTCTTC
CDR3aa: CASSEARRDRVGFF

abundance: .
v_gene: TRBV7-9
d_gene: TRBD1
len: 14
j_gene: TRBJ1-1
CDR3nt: TGTGCCAGCAGCGACGACAGGGGGAACACTGAAGCTTTCTTT
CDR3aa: CASSDDRGNTEAFF

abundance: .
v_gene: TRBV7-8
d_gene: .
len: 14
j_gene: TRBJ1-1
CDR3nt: TGTGCCAGCAGCTTAGACAGGGCGGGCCTTGAAGCTTTCTTT
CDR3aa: CASSLDRAGLEAFF

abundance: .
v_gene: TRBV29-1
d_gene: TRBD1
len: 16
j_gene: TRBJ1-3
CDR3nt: TGCAGCGCTGAGGATCGGGACAGCGCCCTCGGAAACACCATATATTTT
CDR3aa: CSAEDRDSALGNTIYF

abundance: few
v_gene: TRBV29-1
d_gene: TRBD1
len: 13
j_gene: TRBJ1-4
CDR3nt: TGCAGCGCTCAGGGGGCAAATGATCGAAAACTGTTTTTT
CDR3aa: CSAQGANDRKLFF

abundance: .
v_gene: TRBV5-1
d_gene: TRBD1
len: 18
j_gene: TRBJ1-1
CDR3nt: TGCGCCAGCAGCTTGGCTCATCAGGGGGCCTATCAAAACACTGAAGCTTTCTTT
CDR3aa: CASSLAHQGAYQNTEAFF

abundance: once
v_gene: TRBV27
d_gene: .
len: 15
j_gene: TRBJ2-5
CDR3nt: TGTGCCAGCAGTTCGATGGGACACCTCCAAGAGACCCAGTACTTC
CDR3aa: CASSSMGHLQETQYF

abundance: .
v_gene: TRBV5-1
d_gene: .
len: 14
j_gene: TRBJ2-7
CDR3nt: TGCGCCAGCAGCCCGTCGTGGGTCAGCGACGAGCAGTACTTC
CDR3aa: CASSPSWVSDEQYF

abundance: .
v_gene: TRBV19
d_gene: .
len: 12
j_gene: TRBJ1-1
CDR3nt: TGTGCCAGCAGGGTAAAGAACACTGAAGCTTTCTTT
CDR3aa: CASRVKNTEAFF

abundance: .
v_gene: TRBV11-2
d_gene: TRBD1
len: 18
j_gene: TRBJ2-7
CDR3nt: TGTGCCAGCAGCTATGGAAGGGGACAGGGGTCGAGCTCCTACGAGCAGTACTTC
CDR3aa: CASSYGRGQGSSSYEQYF

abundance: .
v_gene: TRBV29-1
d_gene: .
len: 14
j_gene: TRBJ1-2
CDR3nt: TGCAGCGTTGTAGTAACAGGCTTAATCTATGGCTACACCTTC
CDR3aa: CSVVVTGLIYGYTF

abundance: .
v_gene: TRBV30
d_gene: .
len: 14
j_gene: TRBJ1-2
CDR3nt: TGTGCCTGGAGTGGGCCGCGAGCGATGGCTGGCTACACCTTC
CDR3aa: CAWSGPRAMAGYTF

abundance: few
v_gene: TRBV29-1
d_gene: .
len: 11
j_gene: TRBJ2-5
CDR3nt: TGCAGCCCAAGAGAAGGGGAGACCCAGTACTTC
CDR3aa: CSPREGETQYF

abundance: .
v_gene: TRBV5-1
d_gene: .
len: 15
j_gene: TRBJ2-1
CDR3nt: TGCGCCAGCAGCCTGAGTGACAGCCTCTACAATGAGCAGTTCTTC
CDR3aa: CASSLSDSLYNEQFF

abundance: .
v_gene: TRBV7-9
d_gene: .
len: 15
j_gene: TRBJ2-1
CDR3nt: TGTGCCAGCAGCCTTGCGGGGACACTCTACAATGAGCAGTTCTTC
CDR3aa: CASSLAGTLYNEQFF

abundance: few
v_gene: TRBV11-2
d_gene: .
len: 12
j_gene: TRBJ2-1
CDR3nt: TGTGCCAGCAGCTTTCTGGGCAATGAGCAGTTCTTC
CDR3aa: CASSFLGNEQFF

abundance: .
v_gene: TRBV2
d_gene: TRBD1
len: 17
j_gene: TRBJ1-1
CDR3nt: TGTGCCAGCAGAGAAGCCACAGGGGGCCCATTGAACACTGAAGCTTTCTTT
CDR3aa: CASREATGGPLNTEAFF

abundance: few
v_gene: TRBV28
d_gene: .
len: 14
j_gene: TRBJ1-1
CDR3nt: TGTGCCAGCAGTTTCAATATTGGACGGGATGGAGCTTTCTTT
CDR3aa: CASSFNIGRDGAFF

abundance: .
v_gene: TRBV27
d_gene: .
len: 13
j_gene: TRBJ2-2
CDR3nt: TGTGCCAGCACCGGCTTCAACACCGGGGAGCTGTTTTTT
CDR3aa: CASTGFNTGELFF

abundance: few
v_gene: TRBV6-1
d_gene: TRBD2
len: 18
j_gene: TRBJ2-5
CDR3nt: TGTGCCAGCAGTGACGCTGGGAGGACTAGCGGGATCCGAGAGACCCAGTACTTC
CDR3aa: CASSDAGRTSGIRETQYF

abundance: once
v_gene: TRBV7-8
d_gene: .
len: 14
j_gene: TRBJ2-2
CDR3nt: TGTGCCAGCAGCTTAGCAGGGGTGACCGGGGAGCTGTTTTTT
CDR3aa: CASSLAGVTGELFF

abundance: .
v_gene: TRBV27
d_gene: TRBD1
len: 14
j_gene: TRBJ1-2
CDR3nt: TGTGCCAGCAGTTTCAGGGGGTTGGACTATGGCTACACCTTC
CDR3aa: CASSFRGLDYGYTF

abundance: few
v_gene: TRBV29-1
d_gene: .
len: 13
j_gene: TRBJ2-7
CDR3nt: TGCAGCGTTTTTTATGGGACAATCCACGAGCAGTACTTC
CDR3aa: CSVFYGTIHEQYF

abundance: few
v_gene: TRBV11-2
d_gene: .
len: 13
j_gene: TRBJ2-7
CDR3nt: TGTGCCAGCAGCTACGGTGGCTCCTACGAGCAGTACTTC
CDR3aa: CASSYGGSYEQYF

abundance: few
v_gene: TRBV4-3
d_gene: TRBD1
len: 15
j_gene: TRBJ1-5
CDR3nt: TGCGCCAGCAGCCAAGATAGAGGACAGGGCCAGCCCCAGCATTTT
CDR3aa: CASSQDRGQGQPQHF

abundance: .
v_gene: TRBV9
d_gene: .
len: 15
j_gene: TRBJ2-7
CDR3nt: TGTGCCAGCAGCGTAGGGCAGGACAGCTCCTACGAGCAGTACTTC
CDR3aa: CASSVGQDSSYEQYF

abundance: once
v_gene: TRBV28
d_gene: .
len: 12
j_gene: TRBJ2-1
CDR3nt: TGTGCCAGCAGTTTACCCCGTAGGGAGCAGTTCTTC
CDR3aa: CASSLPRREQFF

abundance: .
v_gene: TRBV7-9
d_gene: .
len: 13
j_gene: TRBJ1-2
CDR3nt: TGTGCCAGCAACTTTGGTGGGGGAGATGGCTACACCTTC
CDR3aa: CASNFGGGDGYTF

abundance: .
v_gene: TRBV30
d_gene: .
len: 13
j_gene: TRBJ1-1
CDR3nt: TGTGCCTGGAGTTACAGGTCGGCGGCTGAAGCTTTCTTT
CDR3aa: CAWSYRSAAEAFF

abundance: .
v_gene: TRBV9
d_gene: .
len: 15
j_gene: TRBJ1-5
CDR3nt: TGTGCCAGCAGCCGGGATGGTCATAGCAATCAGCCCCAGCATTTT
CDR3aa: CASSRDGHSNQPQHF

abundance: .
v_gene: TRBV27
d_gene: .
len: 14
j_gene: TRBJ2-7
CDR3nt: TGTGCCAGCAGTTTACGAGATCACCTCTACGAGCAGTACTTC
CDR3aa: CASSLRDHLYEQYF

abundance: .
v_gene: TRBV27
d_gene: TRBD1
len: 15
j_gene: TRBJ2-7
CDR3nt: TGTGCCAGCAGTTTTTCACCAGGGGGATTCTACGAGCAGTACTTC
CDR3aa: CASSFSPGGFYEQYF

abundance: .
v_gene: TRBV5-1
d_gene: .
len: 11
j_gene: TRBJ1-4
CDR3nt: TGTGCCAGCAGCTTGGGGGAAAAACTGTTTTTT
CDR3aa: CASSLGEKLFF

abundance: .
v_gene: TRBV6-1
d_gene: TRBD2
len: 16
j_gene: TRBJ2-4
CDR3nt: TGTGCCAGCAGTGATTGGACTAGCGGCCCACAAGGCATTCAGTACTTC
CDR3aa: CASSDWTSGPQGIQYF

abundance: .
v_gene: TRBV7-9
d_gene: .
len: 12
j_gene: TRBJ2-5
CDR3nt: TGTGCCAGCAGCTTCTCCCCCTGGGACCAGTACTTC
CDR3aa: CASSFSPWDQYF

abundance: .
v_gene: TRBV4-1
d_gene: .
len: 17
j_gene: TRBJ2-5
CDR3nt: TGCGCCAGCAGCCACCTATTAGGGGGAGGGACCCAAGAGACCCAGTACTTC
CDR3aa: CASSHLLGGGTQETQYF

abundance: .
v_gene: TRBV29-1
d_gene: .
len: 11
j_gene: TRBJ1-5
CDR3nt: TGCAGCGTTGGGGGAAGTCAGCCCCAGCATTTT
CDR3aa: CSVGGSQPQHF

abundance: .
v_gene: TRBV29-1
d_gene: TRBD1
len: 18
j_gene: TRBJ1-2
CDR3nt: TGCAGCGCCCGCGAAGCGGGACAGGGCCCCCCCGCGAACTATGGCTACACCTTC
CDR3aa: CSAREAGQGPPANYGYTF

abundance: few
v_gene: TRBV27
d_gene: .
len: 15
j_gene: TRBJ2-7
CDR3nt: TGTGCCAGCAGATACGACAGCCAAGAAACCTACGAGCAGTACTTC
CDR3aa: CASRYDSQETYEQYF

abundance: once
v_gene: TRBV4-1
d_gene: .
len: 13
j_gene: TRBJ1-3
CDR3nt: TGCGCCAGCAGCCAAGTGGACCGGAACACCATATATTTT
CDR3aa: CASSQVDRNTIYF

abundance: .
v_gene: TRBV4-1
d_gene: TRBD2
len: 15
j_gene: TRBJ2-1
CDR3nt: TGCGCCAGCAGCGTGACTAGCGGGAGTTTCTATGAGCAGTTCTTC
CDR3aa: CASSVTSGSFYEQFF

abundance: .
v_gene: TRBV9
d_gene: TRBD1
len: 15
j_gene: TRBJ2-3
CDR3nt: TGTGCCAGCAGCGGTCAGGGGGCAGGGACAGATACGCAGTATTTT
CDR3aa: CASSGQGAGTDTQYF

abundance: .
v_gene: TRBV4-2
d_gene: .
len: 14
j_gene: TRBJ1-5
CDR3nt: TGTGCCAGCAGCCAAGGACGGAGCAATCAGCCCCAGCATTTT
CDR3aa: CASSQGRSNQPQHF

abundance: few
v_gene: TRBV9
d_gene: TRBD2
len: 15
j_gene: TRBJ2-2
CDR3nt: TGTGCCAGCAGCGTAGGGACTAGTGGTACCGGGGAGCTGTTTTTT
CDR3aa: CASSVGTSGTGELFF

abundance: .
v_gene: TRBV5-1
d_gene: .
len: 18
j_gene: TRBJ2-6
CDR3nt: TGCGCCAGCAGCGCAAGGGAAGGGCTTGTCTCTGGGGCCAACGTCCTGACTTTC
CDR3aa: CASSAREGLVSGANVLTF

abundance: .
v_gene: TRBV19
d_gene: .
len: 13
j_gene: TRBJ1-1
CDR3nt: TGTGCCAGTAGTATTGCACTGAACACTGAAGCTTTCTTT
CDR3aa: CASSIALNTEAFF

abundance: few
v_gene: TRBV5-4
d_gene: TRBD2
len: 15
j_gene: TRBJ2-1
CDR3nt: TGTGCCAGCAGCGAGGGAACTAGCGGGAGGGATGAGCAGTTCTTC
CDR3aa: CASSEGTSGRDEQFF

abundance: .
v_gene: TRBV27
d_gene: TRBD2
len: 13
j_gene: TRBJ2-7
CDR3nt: TGTGCCAGCAGTCCCTCTCGACTAGCTGCGCAGTACTTC
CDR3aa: CASSPSRLAAQYF

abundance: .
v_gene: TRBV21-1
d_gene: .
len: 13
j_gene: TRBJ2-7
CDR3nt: TGTGCCAGCAGCAAGGCCCCCTACACTGGGCAGTACTTC
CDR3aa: CASSKAPYTGQYF

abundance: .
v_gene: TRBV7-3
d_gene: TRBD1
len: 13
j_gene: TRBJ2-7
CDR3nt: TGTGCCAGCAGCTCGGACAGGGGATACGAGCAGTACTTC
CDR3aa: CASSSDRGYEQYF

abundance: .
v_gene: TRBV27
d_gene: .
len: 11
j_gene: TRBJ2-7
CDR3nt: TGTGCCAGCGGCCAGTACTACGAGCAGTACTTC
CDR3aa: CASGQYYEQYF

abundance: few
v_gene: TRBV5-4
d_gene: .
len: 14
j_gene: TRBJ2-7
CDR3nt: TGTGCCAGCAGCTTGGGAGACGGACCCTACGAGCAGTACTTC
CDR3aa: CASSLGDGPYEQYF